The T cell receptor (beta chain) under discussion was sequenced for a study of HIV-infected children after antiretroviral therapy interruption (dated 2019 in TCRdb). Describing the broader study: Eight children were included: four on planned treatment interruption and four on continuous treatment, all with CD4+ count above 500 and viral load below 50 copies/ml. The interruption group had a median age of about 9.5 years, compared with around 8 years in the continuous treatment group. Exposure to EBV and CMV had been recorded for most participating children. Samples from the interruption arm were taken at week 0, at week 12, at the end of interruption (week 24 or 48), and about 3 years after the study ended. For the continuous-treatment arm, samples from the corresponding weeks 0, 48 and 150 were analyzed. Alongside measurements of thymic output, TCR repertoires of children on planned treatment interruption were compared with TCR repertoires of children on continuous antiretroviral treatment. Points the paper makes about the study in general: In the naive CD4+ repertoires of PTI patients, CDR3 sharing between time points dropped after the start of interruption, while many sequences were shared between the end of interruption and 3 years later. The sorted CD45RA+ naive cells might contain minor non-naive CD45RA+ populations, such as EMRA or stem memory cells. The naive CD4+ Gini coefficient rose by the end of treatment interruption, suggesting clonal expansion, and returned to baseline by 3 years. The small number of patients is a limitation, and caution is needed when interpreting the data.

Library preparation employed 3' RACE. To correct PCR amplification bias, TCR libraries were generated from RNA with a 3' RACE protocol that used unique molecular identifiers. As many as 12 amplicon libraries were pooled and then sequenced on an Illumina MiSeq using v2 2x250 paired-end chemistry. The source study handled its data this way. Reads were processed with Decombinator for assignment of V and J genes and CDR3, and barcode-based correction of errors and PCR bias was applied. Before the Gini coefficient was calculated with the R ineq package, repertoires were subsampled to the same depth. CDR3 similarity was assessed with GLIPH, Hamming distance and a shared triplet metric. TCRdb reanalyzed the raw reads on its own, using fastp at Q25 for trimming and MiXCR for clone calling, and kept in-frame beta chains. Rows are combined by CDR3 protein, so each entry shows the most common genes and DNA. The V and J calls, along with clone size, are taken from TCRdb and not from the paper's own processing. This sample holds approximately 89,000 distinct CDR3 sequences; approximately 6.9% were observed only once. The ten largest clones take up 0.85% to 1.2% of the sample.

Deletion took 5 bases off V and 0 bases off J, with a span of 9 bases between the germline ends. According to the germline V gene, CDR1 reads SGHTA and CDR2 reads FQGNSA. The CDR3 measures 14 amino acids from cysteine to phenylalanine. Only the CDR3 DNA stays, 42 bases, in frame from base 1. The treatment or condition label here, explained by the study, means: PENTA 11 planned treatment interruption arm or continuous ART arm. The participants, all children from the United Kingdom aged 2 to 15 years, had been on at least three-drug ART for a minimum of 24 weeks. The study required cryopreserved PBMCs containing at least 5 million viable cells, and several candidate patients were excluded because of low viable PBMC yield. Naive CD4+ CD45RA+ CD45RO- T cells were FACS-sorted from thawed PBMCs on a FACSAria III cell sorter. Sorted cells were fixed, and RNA was extracted using the RNeasy FFPE kit followed by the RNeasy Micro kit.

Notes on this clonotype: Its antigen is still unknown. No qualities accompany the bases; no much larger clone lies one base away.

This TCR came from a pool of human donors with HIV. The sample here was CD45RA+ CD4+ T cells from PBMCs, pooled from several time points, taken from a donor given antiretroviral therapy, either interrupted or continuous. What the cell subset or site label conveys for this sample: naive CD4+ CD45RA+ CD45RO- T cells. Recombination joined TRBV7-2 with TRBJ2-3, with TRBD2 perhaps the D gene, on 6 matching bases. The DNA sequence reads TGTGCCAGCAGCCTGCGGGGTAGCACAGATACGCAGTATTTT. Its translation is CASSLRGSTDTQYF.